This paragraph covers one T cell receptor (beta chain) sequence. Its specificity is unknown. PCR was performed using 60 Vbeta and 13 Jbeta primers. Sequencing used immunoSEQ multiplex PCR; TCRdb keeps in-frame clones, though not all of them. The top ten hold less than 3% of the sample, which has approximately 140,000 clones, over 75% seen once. The data were obtained in a study of cytomegalovirus exposure and HLA in healthy donors. Study overall: Genotyping of nearly 400 donors showed that over 65% belonged to the Caucasian-associated ancestry cluster. Study observations and caveats: About 150 TCR beta chains were listed as cytomegalovirus-associated. Rare TCR sequences predominated, though certain public TCRs were found in many donors. Reports indicate that TCR beta sequences accurately predicted the HLA-A and HLA-B alleles of most subjects.

Sequenced input: PBMCs. This sequence originates from a male donor in good health and CMV-seronegative.

CDR3 in amino acids: CASSLGRNTEAFF. CDR3 bases: TGTGCCAGCAGCTTAGGCAGGAACACTGAAGCTTTCTTT. The chain uses TRBV7-8 and TRBJ1-1, with D hard to call. The V and J ends lost 1 base and 1 base respectively, with 4 bases between them. Per the germline V gene, CDR1 is SGHVS and CDR2 is FQNEAQ. The CDR3 totals 13 residues.